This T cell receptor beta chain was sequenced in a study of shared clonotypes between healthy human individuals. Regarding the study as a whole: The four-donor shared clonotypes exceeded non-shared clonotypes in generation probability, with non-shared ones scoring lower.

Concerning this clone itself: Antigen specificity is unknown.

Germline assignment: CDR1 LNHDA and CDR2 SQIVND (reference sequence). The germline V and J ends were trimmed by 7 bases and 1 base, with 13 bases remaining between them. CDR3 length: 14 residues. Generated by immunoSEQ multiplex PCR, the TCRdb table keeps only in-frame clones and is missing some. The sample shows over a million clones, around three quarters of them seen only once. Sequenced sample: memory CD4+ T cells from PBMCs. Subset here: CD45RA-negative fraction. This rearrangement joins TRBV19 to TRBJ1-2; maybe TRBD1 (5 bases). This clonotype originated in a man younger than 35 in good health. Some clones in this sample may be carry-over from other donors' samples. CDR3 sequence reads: CASMGTGNNYGYTF. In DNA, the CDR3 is TGTGCCAGTATGGGGACGGGGAATAACTATGGCTACACCTTC.